This T cell receptor (beta chain) was captured by sequencing in a study of T-cell memory formation after mild COVID-19. For the study at large: Clusters of TCRs were largely donor specific.

Amplification by 5'RACE using constant-segment primers produced TCR alpha and TCR beta cDNA libraries that carried sample barcodes and UMIs. TCRdb redid the calling of the 5' RACE reads with MiXCR, one entry per CDR3 protein. The table lists 120,000 to 150,000 distinct CDR3 sequences, more than 13% of them singletons. This clonotype was observed a handful of times. Its antigen is undetermined. The study's findings and limits: Within pre-infection memory, some responding clones were found, suggesting cross-reactive memory joined.

Per germline, CDR1 SGHRS and CDR2 YFSETQ. Trimming took 0 bases from V and 4 from J, leaving 13 bases between them. The CDR3 has 16 amino acids. Sequencing was performed on PBMCs or a T cell subset sorted from them (not recorded which). V gene TRBV5-1 combines with J gene TRBJ2-2; D perhaps matches TRBD2 (6 bases). The sequence was collected from an adult woman who had mild COVID-19 (a few samples of this study predate the infection). Cell type and time point are not known. The CDR3 loop is CASSLGTEGGTGELFF. CDR3 nucleotides: TGCGCCAGCAGCTTGGGCACGGAGGGCGGCACCGGGGAGCTGTTTTTT.